The following is a T cell receptor beta chain sequence with its context. The data derive from a study of breast tumors, draining lymph nodes, adjacent tissues. The CDR3 is 16 amino acids. In germline, CDR1 is MNHEY, CDR2 SVGAGI. Trimming removed 0 bases at V and 2 bases at J, with 13 bases between. TCRdb called the multiplex PCR reads again in MiXCR, with one record for every CDR3 protein. The table lists some 22,000 distinct CDR3 sequences, under 75% of them singletons. Sequencing was performed on breast tumor tissue. The V gene is TRBV6-5, the J gene TRBJ1-2, with D maybe TRBD1 (5 bases). The receptor was isolated from a female donor with breast cancer. Some clones in this sample may be carry-over from other donors' samples. In DNA form, the CDR3 reads TGTGCCAGCAGTTACTCGATTACAGGCGGAAACTATGGCTACACCTTC. This codes for CASSYSITGGNYGYTF.